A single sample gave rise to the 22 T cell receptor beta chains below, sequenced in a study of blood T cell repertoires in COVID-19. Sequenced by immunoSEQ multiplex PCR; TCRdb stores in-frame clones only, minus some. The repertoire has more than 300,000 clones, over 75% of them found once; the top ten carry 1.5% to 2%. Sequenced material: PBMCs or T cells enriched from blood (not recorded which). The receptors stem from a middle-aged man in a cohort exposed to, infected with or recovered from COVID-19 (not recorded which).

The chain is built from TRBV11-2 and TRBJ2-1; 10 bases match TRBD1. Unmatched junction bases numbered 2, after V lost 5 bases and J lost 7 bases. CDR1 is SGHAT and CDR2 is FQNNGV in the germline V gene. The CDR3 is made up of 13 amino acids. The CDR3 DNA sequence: TGTGCCAGCAGCACGGACAGGGGGAATGAGCAGTTCTTC. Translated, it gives CASSTDRGNEQFF.

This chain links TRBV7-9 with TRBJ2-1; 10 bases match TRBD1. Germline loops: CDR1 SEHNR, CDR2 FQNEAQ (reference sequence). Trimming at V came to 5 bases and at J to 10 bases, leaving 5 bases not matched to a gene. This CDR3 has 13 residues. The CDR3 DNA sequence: TGTGCCAGCAGCCGGGGACAGGGGTGGGAGCAGTTCTTC. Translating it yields CASSRGQGWEQFF.

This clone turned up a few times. The CDR3 here is CASSLSRGETQYF. The DNA of the CDR3 is TGTGCCAGCAGCTTATCGAGGGGGGAGACCCAGTACTTC. The chain carries TRBV7-2 and TRBJ2-5, with D possibly TRBD1 on 6 matching bases. CDR3 length: 13 amino acids. The germline V gene encodes CDR1 SGHTA and CDR2 FQGNSA. V dropped 2 bases and J dropped 5 bases, with 9 bases sitting between them.

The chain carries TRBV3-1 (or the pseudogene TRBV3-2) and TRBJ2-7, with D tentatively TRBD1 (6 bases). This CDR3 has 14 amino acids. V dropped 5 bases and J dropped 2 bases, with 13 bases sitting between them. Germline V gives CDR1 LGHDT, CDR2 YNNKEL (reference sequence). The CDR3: CASSDTRDTYEQYF. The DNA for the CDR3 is TGTGCCAGCAGCGACACCCGGGACACCTACGAGCAGTACTTC.

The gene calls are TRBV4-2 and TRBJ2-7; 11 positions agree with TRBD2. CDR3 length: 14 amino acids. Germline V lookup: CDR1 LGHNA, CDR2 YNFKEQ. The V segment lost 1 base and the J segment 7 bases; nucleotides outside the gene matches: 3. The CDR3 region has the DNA TGTGCCAGCAGCCAAGGCACTAGCGGGAGAGAGCAGTACTTC. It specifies CASSQGTSGREQYF.

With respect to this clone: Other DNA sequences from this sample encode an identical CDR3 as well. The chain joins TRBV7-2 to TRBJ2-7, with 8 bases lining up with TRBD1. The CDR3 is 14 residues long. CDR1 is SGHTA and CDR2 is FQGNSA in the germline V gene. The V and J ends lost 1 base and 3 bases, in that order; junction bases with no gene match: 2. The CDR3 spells CASSLGGQGYEQYF. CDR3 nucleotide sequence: TGTGCCAGCAGCTTAGGAGGACAGGGCTACGAGCAGTACTTC.

CDR3 coding DNA: TGCGCCAGCAGCTTGGTCGGGAGGGCCGTCGATGAGCAGTTCTTC. Translating gives CASSLVGRAVDEQFF. The gene calls are TRBV5-1 and TRBJ2-1; 8 positions match TRBD2. V lost 0 bases to trimming and J lost 8 bases; unmatched junction nucleotides: 7. CDR1 is SGHRS, CDR2 YFSETQ, per germline. CDR3 length: 15 amino acids.

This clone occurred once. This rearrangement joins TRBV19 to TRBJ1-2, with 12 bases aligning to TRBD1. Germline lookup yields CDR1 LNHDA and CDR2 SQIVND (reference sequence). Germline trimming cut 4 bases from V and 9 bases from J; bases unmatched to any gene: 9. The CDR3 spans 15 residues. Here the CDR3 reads CASSKTGQGADRYTF. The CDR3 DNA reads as TGTGCCAGTAGTAAGACGGGACAGGGGGCGGATCGCTACACCTTC.

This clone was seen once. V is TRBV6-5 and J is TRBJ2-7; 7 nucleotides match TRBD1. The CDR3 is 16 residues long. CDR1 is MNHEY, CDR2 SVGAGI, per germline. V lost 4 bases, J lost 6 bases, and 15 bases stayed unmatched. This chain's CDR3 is CASSLRRRDSVVEQYF. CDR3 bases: TGTGCCAGCAGTTTACGGAGACGGGACAGTGTTGTCGAGCAGTACTTC.

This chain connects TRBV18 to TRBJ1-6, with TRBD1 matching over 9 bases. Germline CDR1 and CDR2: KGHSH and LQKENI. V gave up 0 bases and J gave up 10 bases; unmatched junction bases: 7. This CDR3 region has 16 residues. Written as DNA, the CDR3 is TGTGCCAGCTCACCACCGGGGGGACAGGGCGGCTCACCCCTCCACTTT. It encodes CASSPPGGQGGSPLHF.

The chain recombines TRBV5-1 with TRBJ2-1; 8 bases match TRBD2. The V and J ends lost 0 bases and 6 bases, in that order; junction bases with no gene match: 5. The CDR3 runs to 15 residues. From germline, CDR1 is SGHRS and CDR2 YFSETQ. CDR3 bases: TGCGCCAGCAGCTTGGTTAGCGGGATACCCAATGAGCAGTTCTTC. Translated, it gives CASSLVSGIPNEQFF.

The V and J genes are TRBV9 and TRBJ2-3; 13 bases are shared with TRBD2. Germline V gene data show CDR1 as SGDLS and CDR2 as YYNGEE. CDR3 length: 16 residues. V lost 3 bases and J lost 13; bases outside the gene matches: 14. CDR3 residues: CASSASSGLAGPRKYF. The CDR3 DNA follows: TGTGCCAGCAGCGCCAGCTCGGGACTAGCGGGACCACGAAAGTATTTT.

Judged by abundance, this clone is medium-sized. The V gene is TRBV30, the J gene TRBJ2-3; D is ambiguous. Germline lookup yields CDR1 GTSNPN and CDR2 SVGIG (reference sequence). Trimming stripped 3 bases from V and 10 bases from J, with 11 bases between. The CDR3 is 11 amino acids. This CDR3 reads CAWSTAFPQYF. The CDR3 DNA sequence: TGTGCCTGGAGCACTGCCTTCCCGCAGTATTTT.

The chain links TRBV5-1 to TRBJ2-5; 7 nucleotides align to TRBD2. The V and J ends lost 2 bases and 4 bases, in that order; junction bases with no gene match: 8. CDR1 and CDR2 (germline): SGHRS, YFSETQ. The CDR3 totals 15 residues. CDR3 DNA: TGCGCCAGCAGCTTCGGGGAGGGCTGGAGAGAGACCCAGTACTTC. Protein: CASSFGEGWRETQYF.

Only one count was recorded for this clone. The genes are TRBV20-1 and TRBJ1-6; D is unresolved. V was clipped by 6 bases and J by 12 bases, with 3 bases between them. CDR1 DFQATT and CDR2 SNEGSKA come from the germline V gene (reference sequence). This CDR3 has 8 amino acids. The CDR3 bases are TGCAGTGCCAAACCCCTCCACTTT. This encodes CSAKPLHF.

The CDR3 protein is CASSQGQLGGNSPLHF. CDR3 nucleotides: TGTGCCAGCAGCCAAGGACAGTTGGGCGGAAATTCACCCCTCCACTTT. V is TRBV5-6 and J is TRBJ1-6; D may be TRBD1 (6 bases). The CDR3 spans 16 residues. V was trimmed by 4 bases and J by 7 bases, leaving 18 bases between them. The V gene's germline CDR1 is SGHDT and CDR2 YYEEEE.

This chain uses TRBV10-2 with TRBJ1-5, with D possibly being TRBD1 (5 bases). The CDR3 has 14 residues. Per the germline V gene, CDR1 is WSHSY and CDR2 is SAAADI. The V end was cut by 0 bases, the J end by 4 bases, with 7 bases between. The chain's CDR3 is CASSESRGNQPQHF. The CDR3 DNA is TGCGCCAGCAGTGAGTCGCGGGGGAATCAGCCCCAGCATTTT.

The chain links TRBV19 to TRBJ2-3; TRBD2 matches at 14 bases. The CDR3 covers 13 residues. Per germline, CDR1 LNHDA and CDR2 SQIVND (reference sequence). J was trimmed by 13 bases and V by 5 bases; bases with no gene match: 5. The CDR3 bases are TGTGCCAGTAGTCCCAGGGGACTAGCGGGAGAGTATTTT. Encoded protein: CASSPRGLAGEYF.

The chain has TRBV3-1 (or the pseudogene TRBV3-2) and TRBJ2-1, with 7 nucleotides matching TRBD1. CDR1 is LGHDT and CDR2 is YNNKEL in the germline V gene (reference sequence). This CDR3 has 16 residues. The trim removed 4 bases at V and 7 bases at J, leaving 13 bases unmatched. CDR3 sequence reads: CASSRQPGQNRNEQFF. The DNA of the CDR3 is TGTGCCAGCAGCCGACAACCGGGACAGAACCGTAATGAGCAGTTCTTC.

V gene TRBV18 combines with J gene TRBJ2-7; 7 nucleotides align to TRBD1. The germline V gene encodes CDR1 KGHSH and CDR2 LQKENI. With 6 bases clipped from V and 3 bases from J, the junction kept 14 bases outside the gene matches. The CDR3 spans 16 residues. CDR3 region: CASSQILGTAHYEQYF. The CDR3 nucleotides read TGTGCCAGCTCCCAAATATTAGGGACAGCTCACTACGAGCAGTACTTC. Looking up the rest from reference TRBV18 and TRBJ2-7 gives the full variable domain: NAGVMQNPRHLVRRRGQEARLRCSPMKGHSHVYWYRQLPEEGLKFMVYLQKENIIDESGMPKERFSAEFPKEGPSILRIQQVVRGDSAAYFCASSQILGTAHYEQYFGPGTRLTVT.

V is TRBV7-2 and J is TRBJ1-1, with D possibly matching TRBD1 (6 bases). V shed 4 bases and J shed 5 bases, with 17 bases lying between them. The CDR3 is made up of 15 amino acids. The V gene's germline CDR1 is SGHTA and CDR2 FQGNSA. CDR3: CASSSTRTRGTEAFF. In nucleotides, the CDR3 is TGTGCCAGCAGCTCGACTCGTACAAGGGGGACTGAAGCTTTCTTT. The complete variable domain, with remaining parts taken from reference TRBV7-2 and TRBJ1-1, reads GAGVSQSPSNKVTEKGKDVELRCDPISGHTALYWYRQSLGQGLEFLIYFQGNSAPDKSGLPSDRFSAERTGGSVSTLTIQRTQQEDSAVYLCASSSTRTRGTEAFFGQGTRLTVV.

CDR3 bases: TGCAGTGCTAGAGACAGCTATGGCTACACCTTC. This sequence encodes CSARDSYGYTF. The chain has TRBV20-1 and TRBJ1-2; D is unresolved. Germline assignment: CDR1 DFQATT and CDR2 SNEGSKA (reference sequence). Trimming shortened V by 0 bases and J by 4 bases, and 3 bases separated the two germline ends. This CDR3 contains 11 residues.